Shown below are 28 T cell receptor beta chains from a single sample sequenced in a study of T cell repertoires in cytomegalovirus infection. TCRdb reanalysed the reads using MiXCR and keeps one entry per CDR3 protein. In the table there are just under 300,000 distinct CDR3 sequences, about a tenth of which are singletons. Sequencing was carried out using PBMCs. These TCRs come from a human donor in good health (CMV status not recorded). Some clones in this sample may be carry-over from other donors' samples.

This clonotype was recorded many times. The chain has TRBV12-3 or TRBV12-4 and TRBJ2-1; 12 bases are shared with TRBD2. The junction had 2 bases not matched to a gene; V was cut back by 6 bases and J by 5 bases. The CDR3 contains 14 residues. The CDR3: CASSPSGGDNEQFF. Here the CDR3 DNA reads TGTGCCAGCAGCCCTAGCGGGGGGGACAATGAGCAGTTCTTC.

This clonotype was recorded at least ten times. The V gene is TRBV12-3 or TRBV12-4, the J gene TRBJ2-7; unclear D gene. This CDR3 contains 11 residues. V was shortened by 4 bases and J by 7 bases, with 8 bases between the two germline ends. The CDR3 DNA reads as TGTGCCAGCAGTTCACCGCTGGAGCAGTACTTC. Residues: CASSSPLEQYF.

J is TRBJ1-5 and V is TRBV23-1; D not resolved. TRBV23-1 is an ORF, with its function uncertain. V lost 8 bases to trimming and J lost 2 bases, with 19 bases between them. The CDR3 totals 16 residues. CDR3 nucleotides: TGCGCCAGCTCTCTCAGGACCTTAAAGGGCAATCAGCCCCAGCATTTT. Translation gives CASSLRTLKGNQPQHF.

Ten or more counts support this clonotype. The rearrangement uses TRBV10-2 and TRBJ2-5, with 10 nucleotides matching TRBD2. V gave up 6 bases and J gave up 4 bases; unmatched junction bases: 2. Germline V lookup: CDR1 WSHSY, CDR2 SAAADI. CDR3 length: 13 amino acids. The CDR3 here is CASRASGGETQYF. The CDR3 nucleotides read TGCGCCAGCAGGGCTAGCGGGGGAGAGACCCAGTACTTC.

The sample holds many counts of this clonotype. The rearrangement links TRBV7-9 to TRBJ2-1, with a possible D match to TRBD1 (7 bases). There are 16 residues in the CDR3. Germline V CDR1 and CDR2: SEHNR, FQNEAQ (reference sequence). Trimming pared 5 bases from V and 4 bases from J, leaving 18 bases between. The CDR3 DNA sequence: TGTGCCAGCAGCGGGGGCGGGGACAGCCCTTACAATGAGCAGTTCTTC. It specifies CASSGGGDSPYNEQFF. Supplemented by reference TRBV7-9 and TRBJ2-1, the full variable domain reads DTGVSQNPRHKITKRGQNVTFRCDPISEHNRLYWYRQTLGQGPEFLTYFQNEAQLEKSRLLSDRFSAERPKGSFSTLEIQRTEQGDSAMYLCASSGGGDSPYNEQFFGPGTRLTVL.

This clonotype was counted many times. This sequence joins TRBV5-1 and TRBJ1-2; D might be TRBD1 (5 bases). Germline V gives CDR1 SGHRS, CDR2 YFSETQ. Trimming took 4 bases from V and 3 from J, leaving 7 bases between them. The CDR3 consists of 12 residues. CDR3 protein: CASSPTDYGYTF. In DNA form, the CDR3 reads TGCGCCAGCAGCCCGACAGACTATGGCTACACCTTC.

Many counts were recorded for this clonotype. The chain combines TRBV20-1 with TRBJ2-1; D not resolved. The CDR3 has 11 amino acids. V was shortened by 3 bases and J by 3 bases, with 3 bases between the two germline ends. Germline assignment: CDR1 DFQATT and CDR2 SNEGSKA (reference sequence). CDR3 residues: CSARDYNEQFF. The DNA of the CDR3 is TGCAGTGCTAGGGACTACAATGAGCAGTTCTTC.

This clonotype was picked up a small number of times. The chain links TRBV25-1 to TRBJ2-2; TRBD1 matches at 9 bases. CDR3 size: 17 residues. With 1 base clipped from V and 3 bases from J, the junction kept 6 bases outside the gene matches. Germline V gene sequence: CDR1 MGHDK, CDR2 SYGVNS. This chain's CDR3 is CASSELQQGAHTGELFF. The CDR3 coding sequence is TGTGCCAGCAGTGAATTACAACAGGGGGCGCACACCGGGGAGCTGTTTTTT. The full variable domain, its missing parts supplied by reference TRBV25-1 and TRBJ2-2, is EADIYQTPRYLVIGTGKKITLECSQTMGHDKMYWYQQDPGMELHLIHYSYGVNSTEKGDLSSESTVSRIRTEHFPLTLESARPSHTSQYLCASSELQQGAHTGELFFGEGSRLTVL.

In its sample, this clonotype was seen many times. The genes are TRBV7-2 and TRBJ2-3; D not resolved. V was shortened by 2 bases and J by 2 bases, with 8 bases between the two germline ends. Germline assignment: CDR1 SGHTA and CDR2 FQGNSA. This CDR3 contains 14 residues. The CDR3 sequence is CASSLFLVTDTQYF. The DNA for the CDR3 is TGTGCCAGCAGCTTATTCCTGGTCACAGATACGCAGTATTTT.

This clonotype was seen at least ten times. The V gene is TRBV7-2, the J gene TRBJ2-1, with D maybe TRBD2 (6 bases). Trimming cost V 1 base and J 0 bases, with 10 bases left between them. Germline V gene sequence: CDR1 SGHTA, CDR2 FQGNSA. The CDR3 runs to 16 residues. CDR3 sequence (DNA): TGTGCCAGCAGCTTAGTAGTGGGGGGCTCCTACAATGAGCAGTTCTTC. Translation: CASSLVVGGSYNEQFF.

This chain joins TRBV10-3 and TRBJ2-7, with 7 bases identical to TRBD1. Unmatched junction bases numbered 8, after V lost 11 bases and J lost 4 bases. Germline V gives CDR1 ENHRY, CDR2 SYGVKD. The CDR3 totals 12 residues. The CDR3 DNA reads TGTGCCGCCCGGGACAGCGCTTACGAGCAGTACGTC. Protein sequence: CAARDSAYEQYV.

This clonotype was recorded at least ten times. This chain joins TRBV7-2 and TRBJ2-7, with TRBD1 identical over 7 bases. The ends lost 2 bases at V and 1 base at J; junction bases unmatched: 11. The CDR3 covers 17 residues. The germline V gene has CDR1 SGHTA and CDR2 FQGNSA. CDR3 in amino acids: CASSLTGVGRRSYEQYF. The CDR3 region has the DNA TGTGCCAGCAGCTTAACAGGGGTTGGGCGAAGGTCCTACGAGCAGTACTTC.

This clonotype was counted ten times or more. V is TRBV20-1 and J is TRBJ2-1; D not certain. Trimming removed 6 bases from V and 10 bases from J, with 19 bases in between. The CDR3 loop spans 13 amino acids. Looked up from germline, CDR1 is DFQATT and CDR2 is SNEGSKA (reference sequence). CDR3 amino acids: CSAPPGSRYEQFF. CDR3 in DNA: TGCAGTGCCCCCCCAGGTTCCCGGTACGAGCAGTTCTTC.

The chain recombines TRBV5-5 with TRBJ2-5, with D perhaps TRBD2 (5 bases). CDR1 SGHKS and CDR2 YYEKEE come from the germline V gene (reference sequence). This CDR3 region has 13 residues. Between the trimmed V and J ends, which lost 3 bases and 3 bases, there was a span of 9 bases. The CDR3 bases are TGTGCCAGCAGCTCCGGGCGGGAAGAGACCCAGTACTTC. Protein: CASSSGREETQYF. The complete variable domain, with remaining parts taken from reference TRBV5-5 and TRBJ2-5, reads DAGVTQSPTHLIKTRGQQVTLRCSPISGHKSVSWYQQVLGQGPQFIFQYYEKEERGRGNFPDRFSARQFPNYSSELNVNALLLGDSALYLCASSSGREETQYFGPGTRLLVL.

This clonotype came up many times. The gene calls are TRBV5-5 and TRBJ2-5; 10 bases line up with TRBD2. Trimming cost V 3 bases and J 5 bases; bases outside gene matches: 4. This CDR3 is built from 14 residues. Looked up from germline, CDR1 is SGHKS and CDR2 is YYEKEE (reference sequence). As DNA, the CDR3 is TGTGCCAGCAGCTCCCTAGCGGGGGATGAGACCCAGTACTTC. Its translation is CASSSLAGDETQYF.

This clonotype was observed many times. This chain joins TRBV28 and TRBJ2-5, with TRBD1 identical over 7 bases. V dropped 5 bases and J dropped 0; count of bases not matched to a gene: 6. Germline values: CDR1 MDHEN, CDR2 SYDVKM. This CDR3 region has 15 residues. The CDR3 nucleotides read TGTGCCAGCAGTCAACAGGGGATTTACCAAGAGACCCAGTACTTC. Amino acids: CASSQQGIYQETQYF. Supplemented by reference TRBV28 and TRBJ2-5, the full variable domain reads DVKVTQSSRYLVKRTGEKVFLECVQDMDHENMFWYRQDPGLGLRLIYFSYDVKMKEKGDIPEGYSVSREKKERFSLILESASTNQTSMYLCASSQQGIYQETQYFGPGTRLLVL.

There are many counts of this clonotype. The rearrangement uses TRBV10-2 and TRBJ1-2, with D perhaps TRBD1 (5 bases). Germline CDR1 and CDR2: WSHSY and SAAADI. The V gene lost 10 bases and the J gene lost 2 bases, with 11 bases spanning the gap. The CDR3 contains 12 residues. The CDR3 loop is CATRDGNYGYTF. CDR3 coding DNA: TGCGCCACCAGGGACGGGAACTATGGCTACACCTTC.

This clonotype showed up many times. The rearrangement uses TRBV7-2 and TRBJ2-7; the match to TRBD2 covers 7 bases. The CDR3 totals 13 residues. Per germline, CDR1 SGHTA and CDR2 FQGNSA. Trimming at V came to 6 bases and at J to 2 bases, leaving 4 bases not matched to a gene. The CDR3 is CASRQRGPYEQYF. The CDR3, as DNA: TGTGCCAGCAGGCAGCGGGGCCCCTACGAGCAGTACTTC.

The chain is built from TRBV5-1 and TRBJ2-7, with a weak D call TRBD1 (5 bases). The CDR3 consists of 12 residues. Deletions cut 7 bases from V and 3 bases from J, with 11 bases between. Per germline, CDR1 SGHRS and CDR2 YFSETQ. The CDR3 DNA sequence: TGCGCCAGCCAGGGTCTTCACTACGAGCAGTACTTC. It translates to CASQGLHYEQYF.

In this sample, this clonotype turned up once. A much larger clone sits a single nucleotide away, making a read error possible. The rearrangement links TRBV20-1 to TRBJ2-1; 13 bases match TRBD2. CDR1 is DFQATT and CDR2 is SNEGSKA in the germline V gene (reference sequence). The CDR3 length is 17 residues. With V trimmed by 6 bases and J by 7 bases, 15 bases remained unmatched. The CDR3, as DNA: TGCAGTGCCAACTCTGTACTAGCGGGGGGGAATTGGAATGAGCAGTTCTTC. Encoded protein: CSANSVLAGGNWNEQFF.

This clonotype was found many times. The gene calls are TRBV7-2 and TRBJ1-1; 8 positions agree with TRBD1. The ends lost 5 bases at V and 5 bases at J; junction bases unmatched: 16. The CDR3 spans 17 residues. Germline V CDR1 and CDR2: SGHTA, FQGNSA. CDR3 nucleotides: TGTGCCAGCAGCCCCGCGGCAGGGGGCTCTTTATGGACTGAAGCTTTCTTT. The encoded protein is CASSPAAGGSLWTEAFF.

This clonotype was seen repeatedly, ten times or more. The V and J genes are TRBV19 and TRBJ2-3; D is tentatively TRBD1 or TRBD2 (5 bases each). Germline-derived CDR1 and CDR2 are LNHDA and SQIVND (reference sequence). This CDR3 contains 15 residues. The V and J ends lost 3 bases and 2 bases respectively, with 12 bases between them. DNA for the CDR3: TGTGCCAGTAGTATTCTGGACGGGGCCACAGATACGCAGTATTTT. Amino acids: CASSILDGATDTQYF.

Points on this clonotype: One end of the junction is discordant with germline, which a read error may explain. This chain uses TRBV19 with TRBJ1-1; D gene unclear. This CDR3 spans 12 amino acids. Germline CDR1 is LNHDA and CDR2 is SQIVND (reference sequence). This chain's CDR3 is CTSSWGGTEAFF. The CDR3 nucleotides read TGTACCAGTAGTTGGGGTGGCACTGAAGCTTTCTTT.

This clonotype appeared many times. DNA of the CDR3: TGTGCCAGCAGTGAAGTGAGTGAAGCTTTCTTT. This translates into CASSEVSEAFF. The chain couples TRBV25-1 to TRBJ1-1; D is uncertain. V lost 2 bases and J lost 7, with 5 bases in between. Germline V gives CDR1 MGHDK, CDR2 SYGVNS. This CDR3 contains 11 residues.

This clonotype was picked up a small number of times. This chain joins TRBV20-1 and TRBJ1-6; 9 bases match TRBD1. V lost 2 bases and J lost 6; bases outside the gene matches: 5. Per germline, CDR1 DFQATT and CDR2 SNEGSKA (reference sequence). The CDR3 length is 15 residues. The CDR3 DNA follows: TGCAGTGCTAGACGGGACAGGGCGGGTAATTCACCCCTCCACTTT. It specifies CSARRDRAGNSPLHF.

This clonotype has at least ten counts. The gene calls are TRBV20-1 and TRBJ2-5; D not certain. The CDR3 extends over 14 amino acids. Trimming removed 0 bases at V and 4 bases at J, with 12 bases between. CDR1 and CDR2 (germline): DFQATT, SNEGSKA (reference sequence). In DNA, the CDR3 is TGCAGTGCTAGAGATTTAGACTCCCTAGAGACCCAGTACTTC. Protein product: CSARDLDSLETQYF.

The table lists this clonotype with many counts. In nucleotides, the CDR3 is TGTGCCAGCAGCTCTCGACTAGCGGTGGCCGCAGATACGCAGTATTTT. Translation gives CASSSRLAVAADTQYF. This chain links TRBV11-1 with TRBJ2-3, with 9 bases matching TRBD2. The CDR3 length is 16 residues. J lost 4 bases, V lost 4 bases, and 9 bases had no gene match. The germline CDR1 and CDR2 sequences are SGHAT and FQDESV (reference sequence).

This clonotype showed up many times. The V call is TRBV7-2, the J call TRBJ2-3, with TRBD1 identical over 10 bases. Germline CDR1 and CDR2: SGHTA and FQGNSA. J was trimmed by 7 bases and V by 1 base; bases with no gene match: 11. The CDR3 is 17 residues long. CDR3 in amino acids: CASSLEGGDRGGNTQYF. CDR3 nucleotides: TGTGCCAGCAGCTTAGAGGGGGGGGACAGGGGTGGAAATACGCAGTATTTT. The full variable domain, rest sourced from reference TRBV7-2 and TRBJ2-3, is GAGVSQSPSNKVTEKGKDVELRCDPISGHTALYWYRQSLGQGLEFLIYFQGNSAPDKSGLPSDRFSAERTGGSVSTLTIQRTQQEDSAVYLCASSLEGGDRGGNTQYFGPGTRLTVL.